This T cell receptor beta chain emerged from a study of blood T cell repertoires in COVID-19. On the study more broadly: The samples span acute and convalescent COVID-19 from the United States, Italy and Spain. T cells, B-cell-depleted T cells, or PBMCs provided the cDNA or gDNA that served as material.

The ends were cut back, 6 bases at V and 0 bases at J, with 11 bases in the middle. CDR3 length: 14 residues. Per the germline V gene, CDR1 is WNHNN and CDR2 is SYGVQD (reference sequence). This clone turned up a few times. In the study's own analysis: Amplification from reference gene primers served as the basis for estimated nucleated cell counts. Generated by immunoSEQ multiplex PCR, the TCRdb table keeps only in-frame clones and is missing some. V, J and clone size were drawn from that table, and D and trimming were deduced from the DNA. The sample holds approximately 150,000 clones, about four fifths seen once.

The specimen was peripheral blood. The chain employs TRBV10-1 and TRBJ1-1; the D gene is possibly TRBD1 (6 bases). This TCR was recovered from a man aged 55 to 70 with active or convalescent COVID-19. The CDR3 loop is CASSPGQVNTEAFF. The CDR3 DNA reads as TGCGCCAGCAGCCCGGGACAAGTGAACACTGAAGCTTTCTTT.